These T cell receptor beta chains were read from a single sample in a study of response to subunit inactivated influenza vaccine. TCRdb reprocessed the RT-PCR reads via MiXCR and lists one record per CDR3 protein. The sample has 700,000 to 900,000 distinct CDR3 sequences, less than 25% seen once. Sequenced material: PBMCs from blood, taken roughly 5 days after vaccination. These receptor sequences come from a man over 45 who received an inactivated influenza vaccine. CDR3s include the opening cysteine and the closing phenylalanine or tryptophan. D genes are given only for firm matches. The size of a clone is reported for some rows only, either as once, few or many, or as a class for expanded clones.

j_gene: TRBJ2-7; abundance: .; v_gene: TRBV27; d_gene: .; CDR3nt: TGTGCCAGCAGTCTAACAGGAGGGCCTTACTACGAGCAGTACTTC; CDR3aa: CASSLTGGPYYEQYF
j_gene: TRBJ1-1; abundance: .; v_gene: TRBV12-3/TRBV12-4; d_gene: .; CDR3nt: TGTGCCAGCAGAAAACAGGAGAACACTGAAGCTTTCTTT; CDR3aa: CASRKQENTEAFF
j_gene: TRBJ2-1; abundance: few; v_gene: TRBV6-5; d_gene: .; CDR3nt: TGTGCCAGCAATCCTAGGGGTCAGGAGCAGTTCTTC; CDR3aa: CASNPRGQEQFF
j_gene: TRBJ1-3; abundance: .; v_gene: TRBV5-6; d_gene: .; CDR3nt: TGTGCCAGCAGCTCGCTTGGCCCTGGAAACACCATATATTTT; CDR3aa: CASSSLGPGNTIYF
j_gene: TRBJ2-2; abundance: .; v_gene: TRBV6-1; d_gene: .; CDR3nt: TGTGCCAGCAGCCGCCGCCTCAACAGGGCCGCGAACACCGGGGAGCTGTTTTTT; CDR3aa: CASSRRLNRAANTGELFF
j_gene: TRBJ1-6; abundance: .; v_gene: TRBV12-3/TRBV12-4; d_gene: TRBD1; CDR3nt: TGTGCCAGCAGTTTAGCGTGGACAGGGGGGTATAATTCACCCCTCCACTTT; CDR3aa: CASSLAWTGGYNSPLHF
j_gene: TRBJ2-7; abundance: .; v_gene: TRBV9; d_gene: TRBD2; CDR3nt: TGTGCCAGCAGCAGTGCCCCCAGCGGGAGGTCCTACGAGCAGTACTTC; CDR3aa: CASSSAPSGRSYEQYF
j_gene: TRBJ1-1; abundance: many; v_gene: TRBV29-1; d_gene: TRBD1; CDR3nt: TGCAGCGTGTCGGTCGGGACAGGGAGGACTGAAGCTTTCTTT; CDR3aa: CSVSVGTGRTEAFF
j_gene: TRBJ2-5; abundance: few; v_gene: TRBV12-3/TRBV12-4; d_gene: .; CDR3nt: TGTGCCAGCACCGGTGGGGGGTGGGAAGAGACCCAGTACTTC; CDR3aa: CASTGGGWEETQYF
j_gene: TRBJ2-3; abundance: .; v_gene: TRBV10-3; d_gene: .; CDR3nt: TGTGCCATCATGGACGGACCCATAAGCACAGATACGCAGTATTTT; CDR3aa: CAIMDGPISTDTQYF
j_gene: TRBJ2-4; abundance: .; v_gene: TRBV5-1; d_gene: .; CDR3nt: TGCGCCAGCAGCCAGGGACAGCGGGAAAACATTCAGTACTTC; CDR3aa: CASSQGQRENIQYF
j_gene: TRBJ2-1; abundance: few; v_gene: TRBV12-3/TRBV12-4; d_gene: .; CDR3nt: TGTGCCAGCAGTTTATTGGGGGGCCTCAATGAGCAGTTCTTC; CDR3aa: CASSLLGGLNEQFF
j_gene: TRBJ2-1; abundance: few; v_gene: TRBV6-1; d_gene: TRBD2; CDR3nt: TGTGCCAGCACCCCCGCTGGACTAGCGACTACAATGAAGCAGTTCTTC; CDR3aa: CASTPAGLATTMKQFF
j_gene: TRBJ2-2; abundance: .; v_gene: TRBV15; d_gene: TRBD2; CDR3nt: TGTGCCACCAGCAGACTTCGGGACCCTGGGACTAGCGACACCGGGGAGCTGTTTTTT; CDR3aa: CATSRLRDPGTSDTGELFF
j_gene: TRBJ2-4; abundance: many; v_gene: TRBV20-1; d_gene: .; CDR3nt: TGCAGTGCTAACCGTATACTAGCCAAAAACATTCAGTACTTC; CDR3aa: CSANRILAKNIQYF
j_gene: TRBJ2-3; abundance: .; v_gene: TRBV20-1; d_gene: TRBD2; CDR3nt: TGCAGTGCTTCCCACAAAAATAGCGGGAGGGCAGATACGCAGTATTTT; CDR3aa: CSASHKNSGRADTQYF
j_gene: TRBJ2-7; abundance: few; v_gene: TRBV6-5; d_gene: .; CDR3nt: TGTGCCAGCAGTTACAGAGGATCTGATCAATACGAGCAGTACTTC; CDR3aa: CASSYRGSDQYEQYF
j_gene: TRBJ2-7; abundance: .; v_gene: TRBV11-2; d_gene: .; CDR3nt: TGTGCCAGCAGCTTATATGGCCCGTCGAACGAGCAGTACTTC; CDR3aa: CASSLYGPSNEQYF
j_gene: TRBJ2-7; abundance: few; v_gene: TRBV3-1; d_gene: TRBD2; CDR3nt: TGTGCCAGCAGCCAAGGTGGGAGAGATTGGACTAGCGGGAGGCCCTACGAGCAGTACTTC; CDR3aa: CASSQGGRDWTSGRPYEQYF
j_gene: TRBJ2-1; abundance: few; v_gene: TRBV20-1; d_gene: .; CDR3nt: TGCAGTGCTAGAGCCCCGGGGACTCGCAGGACTGGTGAGCAGTTCTTC; CDR3aa: CSARAPGTRRTGEQFF
j_gene: TRBJ2-1; abundance: few; v_gene: TRBV3-1; d_gene: TRBD1; CDR3nt: TGTGCCAGCAGCCACGAGGACAGGGATGAGCAGTTCTTC; CDR3aa: CASSHEDRDEQFF
j_gene: TRBJ2-1; abundance: .; v_gene: TRBV20-1; d_gene: TRBD1; CDR3nt: TGCAGTGCCAGGACAGGGACAGTGGTGTATCCCGATGAGCAGTTCTTC; CDR3aa: CSARTGTVVYPDEQFF
j_gene: TRBJ1-1; abundance: .; v_gene: TRBV5-1; d_gene: TRBD1; CDR3nt: TGCGCCAGCGGCACCGGGACAGCGAACACTGAAGCTTTCTTT; CDR3aa: CASGTGTANTEAFF
j_gene: TRBJ2-5; abundance: .; v_gene: TRBV29-1; d_gene: .; CDR3nt: TGCACCGTCCATTCTAGGGAAGAGACCCAGTACTTC; CDR3aa: CTVHSREETQYF
j_gene: TRBJ2-7; abundance: .; v_gene: TRBV20-1; d_gene: TRBD2; CDR3nt: TGCAGTGCTAACCCTAAGACTAGCGGGAGTAGGTACGAGCAGTACTTC; CDR3aa: CSANPKTSGSRYEQYF
j_gene: TRBJ2-1; abundance: few; v_gene: TRBV10-3; d_gene: TRBD2; CDR3nt: TGTGCCATCAGTAATACCGGGACTAGCGGGAGCCATGAGCAGTTCTTC; CDR3aa: CAISNTGTSGSHEQFF
j_gene: TRBJ1-1; abundance: .; v_gene: TRBV6-5; d_gene: .; CDR3nt: TGTGCCAGCAGTTACCCCACAGCGAACACTGAAGCTTTCTTT; CDR3aa: CASSYPTANTEAFF
j_gene: TRBJ2-7; abundance: once; v_gene: TRBV20-1; d_gene: .; CDR3nt: TGCAGTGCTAGCATAAACAACTACGAGCAGTACTTC; CDR3aa: CSASINNYEQYF
j_gene: TRBJ2-7; abundance: .; v_gene: TRBV18; d_gene: .; CDR3nt: TGTGCCAGCTCACCAATTTCGTCCGAGCAGTACTTC; CDR3aa: CASSPISSEQYF
j_gene: TRBJ2-7; abundance: few; v_gene: TRBV7-2; d_gene: .; CDR3nt: TGTGCCAGCAGCTTAGTTTCGGGGGCACACGAGCAGTACTTC; CDR3aa: CASSLVSGAHEQYF
j_gene: TRBJ2-2; abundance: few; v_gene: TRBV6-1; d_gene: TRBD1; CDR3nt: TGTGCCAGCAGTACAGGGACAGGGGAAAACACCGGGGAGCTGTTTTTT; CDR3aa: CASSTGTGENTGELFF
j_gene: TRBJ1-3; abundance: .; v_gene: TRBV18; d_gene: .; CDR3nt: TGTGCCAGCTCAAGTGCGAGGAGCTCTGGAAACACCATATATTTT; CDR3aa: CASSSARSSGNTIYF
j_gene: TRBJ2-3; abundance: .; v_gene: TRBV13; d_gene: .; CDR3nt: TGTGCCAGCAGCCTATCCGGGACTTCTAGCACAGATACGCAGTATTTT; CDR3aa: CASSLSGTSSTDTQYF
j_gene: TRBJ2-3; abundance: .; v_gene: TRBV7-2; d_gene: TRBD2; CDR3nt: TGTGCCAGCAGCCCAAGCGGGAGAGGGCCAGATACGCAGTATTTT; CDR3aa: CASSPSGRGPDTQYF
j_gene: TRBJ2-7; abundance: .; v_gene: TRBV12-3/TRBV12-4; d_gene: .; CDR3nt: TGTGCCAGCAGTTTAGGGGGCACTCTTTTCGGGGACGAGCAGTACTTC; CDR3aa: CASSLGGTLFGDEQYF
j_gene: TRBJ2-7; abundance: .; v_gene: TRBV9; d_gene: .; CDR3nt: TGTGCCAGCAGCGTAGGCCACACGGAATATACCTACGAGCAGTACTTC; CDR3aa: CASSVGHTEYTYEQYF
j_gene: TRBJ2-7; abundance: few; v_gene: TRBV15; d_gene: .; CDR3nt: TGTGCCACCAGCAGAGAAGAAACTAGCTATTACGAGCAGTACTTC; CDR3aa: CATSREETSYYEQYF